These 28 T cell receptor beta chains were all obtained from the same sample, sequenced in a study. The repertoire was sequenced with immunoSEQ multiplex PCR; TCRdb's copy has only in-frame clones and lacks some. This table has around 50,000 clones, over 85% appearing once. The sequenced material came from PBMCs. The receptors derive from a man in his forties or fifties with rheumatoid arthritis.

V usage is TRBV7-3 and J usage is TRBJ2-1, with D possibly being TRBD2 (6 bases). Per the germline V gene, CDR1 is SGHTA and CDR2 is FQGTGA. The CDR3 has 14 amino acids. V shed 5 bases and J shed 5 bases, with 13 bases lying between them. In nucleotides, the CDR3 is TGTGCCAGCAGCCTCCAGCGGGCCGACAATGAGCAGTTCTTC. This translates into CASSLQRADNEQFF.

The chain carries TRBV5-8 and TRBJ2-7; perhaps TRBD2 as D (6 bases). This CDR3 is built from 15 residues. Germline CDR1 reads SGHTS; CDR2 reads YDEGEE. V lost 0 bases and J 8 bases, leaving 18 bases between the germline ends. For the CDR3, the DNA is TGTGCCAGCAGCTTGGAGGGAAAGGCAGGGAGGCAGCAGTACTTC. Protein: CASSLEGKAGRQQYF.

V is TRBV19 and J is TRBJ1-2; 7 bases line up with TRBD1. The CDR3 contains 12 residues. CDR1 and CDR2 (germline): LNHDA, SQIVND (reference sequence). The ends lost 8 bases at V and 6 bases at J; junction bases unmatched: 6. The CDR3: CASGSTGDGYTF. The CDR3 DNA is TGTGCCAGTGGATCTACAGGGGATGGCTACACCTTC.

The genes are TRBV3-1 (or the pseudogene TRBV3-2) and TRBJ2-3, with a weak D call TRBD1 (5 bases). V was pared by 5 bases and J by 5 bases, with 17 bases between. Germline V gene lookup returns CDR1 LGHDT and CDR2 YNNKEL (reference sequence). The CDR3 extends over 15 amino acids. For the CDR3, the DNA is TGTGCCAGCAGCATAAAGGGGAAGGGATTAGATACGCAGTATTTT. This translates into CASSIKGKGLDTQYF.

The chain has TRBV4-2 and TRBJ2-3, with TRBD2 matching 7 bases. Germline CDR1 and CDR2: LGHNA and YNFKEQ. CDR3 size: 17 residues. V lost 0 bases and J lost 0; bases outside the gene matches: 6. The CDR3: CASSQDKGLTSTDTQYF. In DNA form, the CDR3 reads TGTGCCAGCAGCCAAGATAAGGGACTAACAAGCACAGATACGCAGTATTTT.

The gene calls are TRBV9 and TRBJ1-1; D call uncertain. The V end was cut by 3 bases, the J end by 10 bases, with 13 bases between. The CDR3 is 12 amino acids. Germline CDR1 and CDR2: SGDLS and YYNGEE. CDR3 DNA: TGTGCCAGCAGCGCCGGTCAGATCCCAGCTTTCTTT. It yields the protein CASSAGQIPAFF.

J is TRBJ2-5 and V is TRBV11-3; a weak D match, TRBD2 (6 bases). The germline V gene encodes CDR1 SGHNT and CDR2 YENEEA. The V end lost 1 base, the J end lost 1 base, and 10 bases lay between the germline ends. The CDR3 is 15 amino acids. CDR3 sequence (DNA): TGTGCCAGCAGCTTAGGCGGGAAACCCCAAGAGACCCAGTACTTC. Protein sequence: CASSLGGKPQETQYF.

In its sample, this clone was seen once. This rearrangement joins TRBV6-5 to TRBJ1-6; D is undetermined. Germline V gene data show CDR1 as MNHEY and CDR2 as SVGAGI. The CDR3 totals 15 residues. The germline V and J ends were trimmed by 5 bases and 0 bases, with 8 bases remaining between them. CDR3 amino acids: CASSPSGSYNSPLHF. For the CDR3, the DNA is TGTGCCAGCAGTCCCTCCGGCTCCTATAATTCACCCCTCCACTTT.

The chain links TRBV5-1 to TRBJ2-7; maybe TRBD2 (6 bases). The V gene's germline CDR1 is SGHRS and CDR2 YFSETQ. V shed 0 bases and J shed 3 bases, with 16 bases lying between them. This CDR3 has 16 residues. The CDR3 spells CASSLAWASEIYEQYF. In DNA form, the CDR3 reads TGCGCCAGCAGCTTGGCCTGGGCTAGCGAGATCTACGAGCAGTACTTC.

The chain uses TRBV7-9 and TRBJ2-7, with D possibly being TRBD1 (6 bases). The germline V gene has CDR1 SEHNR and CDR2 FQNEAQ (reference sequence). V was trimmed by 0 bases and J by 0 bases, leaving 12 bases between them. The CDR3 loop spans 16 amino acids. The CDR3 coding sequence is TGTGCCAGCAGCTTAGCGTACTTGGACAGCTCCTACGAGCAGTACTTC. Translation: CASSLAYLDSSYEQYF.

CDR3 nucleotides: TGTGCCAGCAGTGAGTTCGGGCGGGGAACCCAAGAGACCCAGTACTTC. It yields the protein CASSEFGRGTQETQYF. The chain links TRBV6-4 to TRBJ2-5; maybe TRBD2 (6 bases). This CDR3 comprises 16 residues. The germline CDR1 and CDR2 sequences are MRHNA and SNTAGT. The V gene lost 3 bases and the J gene lost 1 base, with 15 bases spanning the gap.

V gene TRBV7-8 combines with J gene TRBJ2-7; no clear D gene. The germline gives CDR1 SGHVS, CDR2 FQNEAQ. Trimming took off 5 bases at V and 3 bases at J, with 8 bases between the two ends. This CDR3 comprises 12 residues. Written as DNA, the CDR3 is TGTGCCAGCAGCCCTATAGTCTACGAGCAGTACTTC. This codes for CASSPIVYEQYF. Full variable domain (rest looked up from reference TRBV7-8 and TRBJ2-7): GAGVSQSPRYKVAKRGQDVALRCDPISGHVSLFWYQQALGQGPEFLTYFQNEAQLDKSGLPSDRFFAERPEGSVSTLKIQRTQQEDSAVYLCASSPIVYEQYFGPGTRLTVT.

The chain is built from TRBV6-6 and TRBJ1-6, with D maybe TRBD1 (6 bases). The CDR3 extends over 15 amino acids. V was clipped by 4 bases and J by 10 bases, with 17 bases between them. Germline assignment: CDR1 MNHNY and CDR2 SVGAGI (reference sequence). The CDR3 loop is CASSSVLRGSSPLHF. The CDR3 bases are TGTGCCAGCAGTTCGGTGCTCAGGGGTTCCTCACCCCTCCACTTT.

The V gene is TRBV6-4, the J gene TRBJ2-1, with 10 bases fitting TRBD2. This CDR3 region has 15 residues. The V gene's germline CDR1 is MRHNA and CDR2 SNTAGT. J was trimmed by 7 bases and V by 6 bases; bases with no gene match: 9. The CDR3 nucleotides read TGTGCCAGCAGCCCCACAGCGGGGGGGCTTAATGAGCAGTTCTTC. Amino acids: CASSPTAGGLNEQFF.

The V call is TRBV27, the J call TRBJ1-2; D is possibly TRBD1 (5 bases). CDR1 is MNHEY, CDR2 SMNVEV, per germline (reference sequence). This CDR3 comprises 15 residues. V shed 6 bases and J shed 7 bases, with 21 bases lying between them. The CDR3 protein is CASSSVSTGDAGYTF. In nucleotides, the CDR3 is TGTGCCAGCAGCTCCGTCTCTACGGGGGATGCTGGCTACACCTTC.

This clone was observed a handful of times. The rearrangement uses TRBV5-1 and TRBJ2-1, with 12 bases aligning to TRBD2. The CDR3 is 15 amino acids. Germline V gene data show CDR1 as SGHRS and CDR2 as YFSETQ. Losses at the gene ends were 6 bases for V and 6 bases for J; bases not matched to a gene: 7. The CDR3 reads CASTTLAGGPNEQFF. CDR3 DNA sequence: TGCGCCAGCACCACGCTAGCGGGAGGGCCCAATGAGCAGTTCTTC.

V and J are TRBV19 and TRBJ1-1, with TRBD1 as a possible D gene (5 bases). The V end was cut by 6 bases, the J end by 3 bases, with 14 bases between. The CDR3 totals 14 residues. Germline V gives CDR1 LNHDA, CDR2 SQIVND (reference sequence). The CDR3 nucleotides read TGTGCCAGTAGACCGTTCAGGGAATACACTGAAGCTTTCTTT. It is translated as CASRPFREYTEAFF.

This clone was recorded once. V is TRBV4-3 and J is TRBJ2-1; D unclear. Germline V gives CDR1 LGHNA, CDR2 YSLEER. Trimming cost V 1 base and J 7 bases, with 11 bases left between them. The CDR3 has 14 residues. DNA for the CDR3: TGCGCCAGCAGCCAAGGTGTGTTGAGGAATGAGCAGTTCTTC. This encodes CASSQGVLRNEQFF.

For this clone: The junction departs from germline at one end; a sequencing error may be responsible. V gene TRBV7-7 combines with J gene TRBJ2-6, with TRBD1 identical over 11 bases. CDR1 SSHAT and CDR2 FNYEAQ come from the germline V gene (reference sequence). The CDR3 has 18 residues. The CDR3 coding sequence is TGTGCTAGCAGCTTACGGGGGACAGGGGGCTCTGGGGCCAACGTCCTGACTTTC. Its protein is CASSLRGTGGSGANVLTF.

The chain combines TRBV4-3 with TRBJ2-1; 14 bases are a match to TRBD2. CDR1 LGHNA and CDR2 YSLEER come from the germline V gene. The trim removed 2 bases at V and 2 bases at J, leaving 11 bases unmatched. This CDR3 has 20 amino acids. The CDR3 region has the DNA TGCGCCAGCAGCCAACCGGGACTAGCGGGGGAGACAATCACCTACAATGAGCAGTTCTTC. Protein: CASSQPGLAGETITYNEQFF.

This clone was counted a single time. The rearrangement uses TRBV2 and TRBJ2-6; D gene unclear. Trimming removed 1 base from V and 2 bases from J, with 9 bases in between. The CDR3 extends over 16 amino acids. CDR1 and CDR2 from the germline V gene are SNHLY and FYNNEI. Here the CDR3 DNA reads TGTGCCAGCAGTGAAGTCCACCCGGCTGGGGCCAACGTCCTGACTTTC. Amino acid sequence: CASSEVHPAGANVLTF.

This chain joins TRBV11-3 and TRBJ2-1, with TRBD1 identical over 11 bases. The CDR3 totals 17 residues. V lost 0 bases and J lost 8; bases outside the gene matches: 9. Germline V gives CDR1 SGHNT, CDR2 YENEEA. In nucleotides, the CDR3 is TGTGCCAGCAGCTTAGATCGAGGACAGGGGGCGATGGATGAGCAGTTCTTC. Its translation is CASSLDRGQGAMDEQFF.

This clone was seen only once. The CDR3 region has the DNA TGTGCCAGCAGTCAGGTCGCTGGCGAGCAGTACTTC. Its translation: CASSQVAGEQYF. The chain couples TRBV27 to TRBJ2-7; no clear D gene. The germline V and J ends were trimmed by 5 bases and 6 bases, with 11 bases remaining between them. The germline V gene encodes CDR1 MNHEY and CDR2 SMNVEV (reference sequence). The CDR3 is made up of 12 amino acids.

The chain recombines TRBV21-1 with TRBJ1-2; the DNA was not compared with TRBD1, the D call given in the table. TRBV21-1 is deemed a pseudogene. CDR3 length equals 16 residues. The DNA of the CDR3 is TGTGCCAGCAGCTACCTCCGGACAGGGGAGGACTATGGCTACACCTTC. It yields the protein CASSYLRTGEDYGYTF.

The CDR3 coding sequence is TGTGCCAGCAGCCCCGGGGGTAGCTCCTACAATGAGCAGTTCTTC. It translates to CASSPGGSSYNEQFF. The V gene is TRBV7-2, the J gene TRBJ2-1, with D perhaps matching TRBD2 (6 bases). V lost 5 bases and J lost 0, with 11 bases in between. This CDR3 comprises 15 residues. The germline V gene encodes CDR1 SGHTA and CDR2 FQGNSA. Variable domain in full (rest from reference TRBV7-2 and TRBJ2-1): GAGVSQSPSNKVTEKGKDVELRCDPISGHTALYWYRQSLGQGLEFLIYFQGNSAPDKSGLPSDRFSAERTGGSVSTLTIQRTQQEDSAVYLCASSPGGSSYNEQFFGPGTRLTVL.

V is TRBV5-4 and J is TRBJ1-3; possible D gene TRBD1, 6 bases. The germline V and J ends were trimmed by 0 bases and 1 base, with 11 bases remaining between them. The CDR3 spans 16 residues. Germline CDR1 SGHNT, CDR2 YYREEE (reference sequence). The CDR3 DNA is TGTGCCAGCAGCTTGGTGGCAGGGGCGTCTGGAAACACCATATATTTT. It codes for CASSLVAGASGNTIYF.

The V and J genes are TRBV11-2 and TRBJ2-1; D may match TRBD1 or TRBD2 (6 bases each). The CDR3 loop spans 15 amino acids. The germline V gene encodes CDR1 SGHAT and CDR2 FQNNGV. Trimming took 1 base from V and 9 from J, leaving 16 bases between them. CDR3: CASSLALPGAGEQFF. In DNA, the CDR3 is TGTGCCAGCAGCTTAGCCCTGCCGGGGGCCGGTGAGCAGTTCTTC.

V and J are TRBV19 and TRBJ2-1; D unclear. V lost 11 bases to trimming and J lost 1 base, with 12 bases between them. Germline V gene lookup returns CDR1 LNHDA and CDR2 SQIVND (reference sequence). The CDR3 is made up of 13 amino acids. The CDR3 reads CASLGGSYNEQFF. The CDR3 bases are TGTGCCTCTCTAGGTGGGTCCTACAATGAGCAGTTCTTC.